The 32 T cell receptor beta chains below come from one sample, sequenced in a study of shared clonotypes between healthy human individuals. Using immunoSEQ multiplex PCR, the repertoire was profiled, and TCRdb retains in-frame clones only, with some absent. The data show 200,000 to 250,000 clones, about 69% seen once. Sample: memory CD4+ T cells sorted from blood. Described subset: CD45RA-negative fraction. These receptor sequences come from a man under 40 in good health.

The genes are TRBV9 and TRBJ2-7, with 7 bases fitting TRBD2. Germline V gene lookup returns CDR1 SGDLS and CDR2 YYNGEE. The CDR3 runs to 14 residues. After removal of 4 bases from V and 1 base from J, the junction contained 5 bases not matched to a gene. The CDR3 coding sequence is TGTGCCAGCAGCCCCCACGGGAGGTCCTACGAGCAGTACTTC. It is translated as CASSPHGRSYEQYF.

V and J are TRBV7-2 and TRBJ1-2; the D gene is possibly TRBD1 (5 bases). The V gene lost 3 bases and the J gene lost 7 bases, with 15 bases spanning the gap. Germline CDR1 is SGHTA and CDR2 is FQGNSA. The CDR3 length is 14 residues. CDR3 region: CASSFRGLQGGYTF. CDR3 in DNA: TGTGCCAGCAGCTTCCGGGGGTTGCAGGGTGGCTACACCTTC.

The rearrangement uses TRBV18 and TRBJ2-5; D ambiguous. The germline V gene encodes CDR1 KGHSH and CDR2 LQKENI. The CDR3 totals 12 residues. V was shortened by 3 bases and J by 5 bases, with 7 bases between the two germline ends. CDR3 in amino acids: CASSPRLETQYF. The CDR3 DNA reads TGTGCCAGCTCACCGCGATTGGAGACCCAGTACTTC.

The sample holds a few counts of this clone. The rearrangement joins TRBV9 to TRBJ1-3, with D unclear. Trimming stripped 4 bases from V and 0 bases from J, with 11 bases between. Germline lookup yields CDR1 SGDLS and CDR2 YYNGEE. The CDR3 runs 15 residues. The CDR3 sequence is CASSPQSISGNTIYF. CDR3 nucleotide sequence: TGTGCCAGCAGCCCCCAGTCCATCTCTGGAAACACCATATATTTT.

The chain is built from TRBV19 and TRBJ1-5; 9 positions agree with TRBD1. Germline V gives CDR1 LNHDA, CDR2 SQIVND (reference sequence). V was pared by 7 bases and J by 0 bases, with 4 bases of the junction left unmatched. The CDR3 length is 15 residues. In nucleotides, the CDR3 is TGTGCCAGTAAGCCGGGACAGGGTAGCAATCAGCCCCAGCATTTT. It yields the protein CASKPGQGSNQPQHF.

This chain connects TRBV7-9 to TRBJ1-4, with D unresolved. The V and J ends lost 2 bases and 0 bases respectively, with 4 bases between them. Germline assignment: CDR1 SEHNR and CDR2 FQNEAQ (reference sequence). The CDR3 loop spans 14 amino acids. This CDR3 reads CASSLIATNEKLFF. In DNA, the CDR3 is TGTGCCAGCAGCTTAATTGCAACTAATGAAAAACTGTTTTTT.

This sequence joins TRBV6-5 and TRBJ2-7; 8 nucleotides line up with TRBD1. J gave up 4 bases and V 2 bases, and 10 bases lay outside the gene matches. The CDR3 is made up of 16 amino acids. The germline V gene has CDR1 MNHEY and CDR2 SVGAGI. Here the CDR3 reads CASSYAAGGSGYEQYF. As DNA, the CDR3 is TGTGCCAGCAGTTACGCGGCAGGGGGCTCGGGATACGAGCAGTACTTC.

The gene calls are TRBV11-2 and TRBJ2-4; 8 nucleotides agree with TRBD1. CDR1 and CDR2 from the germline V gene are SGHAT and FQNNGV. The CDR3 is 16 residues long. V trimming: 1 base; J trimming: 5 bases; junction bases outside the gene matches: 7. The CDR3 DNA reads TGTGCCAGCAGCTTAGTCGCAGGGGGCTCCCAAAACATTCAGTACTTC. This encodes CASSLVAGGSQNIQYF.

This clone was found many times. The genes are TRBV7-3 and TRBJ2-1, with D maybe TRBD2 (6 bases). V lost 5 bases and J 0 bases, leaving 29 bases between the germline ends. The CDR3 is made up of 21 amino acids. Germline V gene data show CDR1 as SGHTA and CDR2 as FQGTGA. Written as DNA, the CDR3 is TGTGCCAGCAGCAAATGGGTACCCAGGACTTTACCCGGGAGCTCCTACAATGAGCAGTTCTTC. Translated: CASSKWVPRTLPGSSYNEQFF.

The V and J genes are TRBV6-6 and TRBJ2-3; 8 bases agree with TRBD2. The length of the CDR3 is 16 residues. The V segment lost 7 bases and the J segment 8 bases; nucleotides outside the gene matches: 17. From germline, CDR1 is MNHNY and CDR2 SVGAGI (reference sequence). The CDR3 here is CASTKGGTSLLGTQYF. In nucleotides, the CDR3 is TGTGCCAGCACCAAGGGGGGGACTAGTCTATTGGGTACGCAGTATTTT.

The chain uses TRBV5-5 and TRBJ2-2; TRBD1 is a possible D gene (5 bases). This CDR3 has 14 residues. V was clipped by 4 bases and J by 5 bases, with 12 bases between them. The V gene's germline CDR1 is SGHKS and CDR2 YYEKEE (reference sequence). This chain's CDR3 is CASSPLGETGELFF. The DNA of the CDR3 is TGTGCCAGCAGCCCCCTAGGGGAAACCGGGGAGCTGTTTTTT.

A few counts support this clone. The CDR3 protein is CASSWGGTSGSMPSQYF. CDR3 sequence (DNA): TGTGCCAGCAGCTGGGGCGGGACTAGCGGGAGCATGCCATCGCAGTATTTT. The chain combines TRBV7-6 with TRBJ2-3; 14 bases are a match to TRBD2. There are 17 residues in the CDR3. CDR1 is SGHVS and CDR2 is FNYEAQ in the germline V gene. Germline trimming cut 4 bases from V and 10 bases from J; bases unmatched to any gene: 13.

V and J are TRBV5-6 and TRBJ2-7; D assignment may be TRBD1 or TRBD2 (5 bases each). V dropped 1 base and J dropped 4 bases, with 15 bases sitting between them. The CDR3 has 15 residues. Germline-derived CDR1 and CDR2 are SGHDT and YYEEEE. CDR3 residues: CASSLYATGLYEQYF. The CDR3 DNA follows: TGTGCCAGCAGCTTGTATGCTACAGGACTTTACGAGCAGTACTTC.

This clone was seen a handful of times. V usage is TRBV18 and J usage is TRBJ1-4, with 7 bases fitting TRBD1. CDR1 KGHSH and CDR2 LQKENI come from the germline V gene. V shed 5 bases, J shed 5 bases, and the junction held 5 bases outside the gene matches. The CDR3 consists of 14 residues. Here the CDR3 DNA reads TGTGCCAGCTCAACACAGGGGCCGAATGAAAAACTGTTTTTT. Protein product: CASSTQGPNEKLFF. Based on the CDR3 plus reference TRBV18 and TRBJ1-4, the full variable domain is NAGVMQNPRHLVRRRGQEARLRCSPMKGHSHVYWYRQLPEEGLKFMVYLQKENIIDESGMPKERFSAEFPKEGPSILRIQQVVRGDSAAYFCASSTQGPNEKLFFGSGTQLSVL.

The chain has TRBV19 and TRBJ1-2, with 9 bases identical to TRBD1. The CDR3 is 16 amino acids. The germline CDR1 and CDR2 sequences are LNHDA and SQIVND (reference sequence). With V trimmed by 5 bases and J by 3 bases, 10 bases remained unmatched. The CDR3 sequence is CASSDPGQGFYYGYTF. The CDR3 DNA follows: TGTGCCAGTAGTGACCCGGGACAGGGTTTTTACTATGGCTACACCTTC.

The genes are TRBV9 and TRBJ2-5; 7 bases agree with TRBD1. CDR1 is SGDLS, CDR2 YYNGEE, per germline. This CDR3 spans 16 amino acids. With V trimmed by 3 bases and J by 5 bases, 13 bases remained unmatched. CDR3 bases: TGTGCCAGCAGCGCGGGCTCCGGGACAGTAAGGGAGACCCAGTACTTC. It specifies CASSAGSGTVRETQYF.

The chain couples TRBV7-9 to TRBJ2-7, with 10 bases fitting TRBD1. The CDR3 runs to 15 residues. V gave up 5 bases and J gave up 2 bases; unmatched junction bases: 6. Germline CDR1 reads SEHNR; CDR2 reads FQNEAQ (reference sequence). CDR3 sequence: CASSKTTGGAYEQYF. In DNA form, the CDR3 reads TGTGCCAGCAGCAAAACGACAGGGGGCGCCTACGAGCAGTACTTC.

The V and J genes are TRBV28 and TRBJ1-1; maybe TRBD1 (6 bases). Germline V gene data show CDR1 as MDHEN and CDR2 as SYDVKM. This CDR3 comprises 13 residues. Trimming cost V 3 bases and J 7 bases, with 12 bases left between them. CDR3 loop: CASSFPGVSEAFF. The DNA for the CDR3 is TGTGCCAGCAGTTTTCCAGGGGTCAGTGAAGCTTTCTTT.

The chain recombines TRBV7-9 with TRBJ2-7; D may be TRBD1 (5 bases). CDR1 is SEHNR and CDR2 is FQNEAQ in the germline V gene (reference sequence). V was clipped by 8 bases and J by 5 bases, with 16 bases between them. The CDR3 sequence is 13 residues long. The CDR3 nucleotides are TGTGCCAGCGGAGACTGGCGGACAAACGAGCAGTACTTC. Protein sequence: CASGDWRTNEQYF.

CDR3 region: CASSPQPGGEGYTF. The CDR3 coding sequence is TGTGCCAGCTCACCTCAACCAGGGGGCGAAGGCTACACCTTC. The genes are TRBV18 and TRBJ1-2, with 8 bases identical to TRBD1. V lost 3 bases and J lost 8; bases outside the gene matches: 8. The CDR3 runs to 14 residues. CDR1 and CDR2 from the germline V gene are KGHSH and LQKENI.

The rearrangement joins TRBV28 to TRBJ2-7; no definite D call. This CDR3 contains 14 residues. Germline loops: CDR1 MDHEN, CDR2 SYDVKM. With 7 bases removed from V and 1 base from J, the gap between germline ends came to 14 bases. In DNA form, the CDR3 reads TGTGCCAGCACCCTCGAACCCGGTTCCTACGAGCAGTACTTC. Its protein product is CASTLEPGSYEQYF.

The genes are TRBV2 and TRBJ1-1, with D perhaps TRBD1 (5 bases). Germline V gives CDR1 SNHLY, CDR2 FYNNEI. The CDR3 covers 13 residues. Trimming pared 4 bases from V and 0 bases from J, leaving 6 bases between. The DNA for the CDR3 is TGTGCCAGCAGTGGACAGATGAACACTGAAGCTTTCTTT. Residues: CASSGQMNTEAFF. Supplemented by reference TRBV2 and TRBJ1-1, the full variable domain reads EPEVTQTPSHQVTQMGQEVILRCVPISNHLYFYWYRQILGQKVEFLVSFYNNEISEKSEIFDDQFSVERPDGSNFTLKIRSTKLEDSAMYFCASSGQMNTEAFFGQGTRLTVV.

This clone has a single count. The V call is TRBV19, the J call TRBJ2-1; possibly TRBD1 for D (7 bases). The germline gives CDR1 LNHDA, CDR2 SQIVND (reference sequence). Trimming left V 5 bases short and J 3 bases short, with 17 bases between. The CDR3 is 16 amino acids. CDR3 nucleotides: TGTGCCAGTAGTTCTCAGGGGGGAGTGGGCTACAATGAGCAGTTCTTC. It specifies CASSSQGGVGYNEQFF.

This clone was counted a few times. V is TRBV27 and J is TRBJ2-2, with a possible D match to TRBD1 (6 bases). The V gene's germline CDR1 is MNHEY and CDR2 SMNVEV (reference sequence). V was cut by 6 bases and J by 4 bases, with 15 bases left in between. This CDR3 region has 15 residues. The CDR3 here is CASRPGTSITGELFF. As DNA, the CDR3 is TGTGCCAGCAGACCAGGGACAAGCATCACCGGGGAGCTGTTTTTT.

V usage is TRBV12-1 and J usage is TRBJ1-5. TRBV12-1 corresponds to a pseudogene. The CDR3 covers 16 residues. CDR3: CASSFAGLDSNQPQHF. The DNA of the CDR3 is TGTGCCAGCAGCTTCGCTGGACTGGATAGCAATCAGCCCCAGCATTTT.

The V and J genes are TRBV19 and TRBJ2-7; 8 nucleotides agree with TRBD1. The J segment lost 3 bases and the V segment lost 8 bases, leaving 0 bases of the junction unmatched. Germline V CDR1 and CDR2: LNHDA, SQIVND (reference sequence). The CDR3 is 11 residues long. CDR3 coding DNA: TGTGCCAGTGGACAGGGCTACGAGCAGTACTTC. It is translated as CASGQGYEQYF. Complete variable domain (other parts from reference TRBV19 and TRBJ2-7): DGGITQSPKYLFRKEGQNVTLSCEQNLNHDAMYWYRQDPGQGLRLIYYSQIVNDFQKGDIAEGYSVSREKKESFPLTVTSAQKNPTAFYLCASGQGYEQYFGPGTRLTVT.

In this sample, this clone turned up once. The V gene is TRBV10-3, the J gene TRBJ2-1; 15 nucleotides match TRBD2. The CDR3 sequence is 19 residues long. The germline CDR1 and CDR2 sequences are ENHRY and SYGVKD. V shed 1 base, J shed 1 base, and the junction held 5 bases outside the gene matches. The chain's CDR3 is CAISELGLAGGGSYNEQFF. The CDR3 bases are TGTGCCATCAGTGAGTTGGGACTAGCGGGAGGAGGTTCCTACAATGAGCAGTTCTTC.

V usage is TRBV30 and J usage is TRBJ1-4; D ambiguous. The CDR3 extends over 15 amino acids. V was clipped by 3 bases and J by 8 bases, with 19 bases between them. Germline CDR1 reads GTSNPN; CDR2 reads SVGIG (reference sequence). DNA of the CDR3: TGTGCCTGGAGCACCAAGACTCTACTAGAAGAAAAACTGTTTTTT. Translated, it gives CAWSTKTLLEEKLFF.

The chain uses TRBV9 and TRBJ2-3; D ambiguous. This CDR3 contains 15 residues. Trimming took 0 bases from V and 1 from J, leaving 9 bases between them. Germline CDR1 reads SGDLS; CDR2 reads YYNGEE. Here the CDR3 reads CASSVAYPGTDTQYF. Written as DNA, the CDR3 is TGTGCCAGCAGCGTAGCTTATCCGGGCACAGATACGCAGTATTTT.

This clone was recorded a few times. This rearrangement joins TRBV27 to TRBJ2-1; 10 bases align to TRBD2. CDR1 is MNHEY and CDR2 is SMNVEV in the germline V gene (reference sequence). V shed 7 bases and J 9 bases; nucleotides not matched to a gene: 15. This CDR3 contains 16 residues. CDR3 coding DNA: TGTGCCAGCACCAACCAGTGGGCTAGCGGGAGTACTGAGCAGTTCTTC. Amino acid sequence: CASTNQWASGSTEQFF.

The chain carries TRBV9 and TRBJ2-3; D is perhaps TRBD1 (5 bases). Deletions cut 2 bases from V and 3 bases from J, with 13 bases between. Germline V gene sequence: CDR1 SGDLS, CDR2 YYNGEE. The CDR3 spans 15 residues. The CDR3 DNA follows: TGTGCCAGCAGCGTTTTAGGGGCGAAAACAGATACGCAGTATTTT. Its protein is CASSVLGAKTDTQYF.

The chain has TRBV5-1 and TRBJ2-5, with D perhaps being TRBD1 or TRBD2 (6 bases each). CDR1 SGHRS and CDR2 YFSETQ come from the germline V gene. This CDR3 has 15 residues. The V end lost 2 bases, the J end lost 5 bases, and 16 bases lay between the germline ends. The CDR3 region is CASSLLGSGAETQYF. As DNA, the CDR3 is TGCGCCAGCAGCTTACTAGGGTCGGGGGCCGAGACCCAGTACTTC.